Following are 10 T cell receptor beta chains from one sample sequenced in a study of blood T cells in healthy people across ages (dated by TCRdb to the mid-2010s). Receptor amplification or capture employed 5' RACE. The sequencer was an Illumina HiSeq 2500. A second roughly 6 to 12 cycle PCR used a sample-barcoded 5' primer and a J-beta primer mix. In-frame beta chains were kept once TCRdb had trimmed the public reads at Q25 with fastp and called clones with MiXCR. Here each entry gathers all rows of one CDR3 protein and keeps the most common genes and DNA. Recorded for this sample are 1.5 million to 2 million distinct CDR3 sequences; around half of them occurred a single time. The ten largest clones add up to around 2.1% of the sample. The material sequenced was blood. The receptors stem from a woman aged 40 to 50 in good health.

This chain uses TRBV20-1 with TRBJ2-1; D is undetermined. CDR3 length equals 10 residues. Trimming removed 3 bases at V and 9 bases at J, with 6 bases between. Looked up from germline, CDR1 is DFQATT and CDR2 is SNEGSKA (reference sequence). The CDR3 DNA is TGCAGTGCTAGTGGGGTTGAGCAGTTCTTC. Translated, it gives CSASGVEQFF.

This clonotype showed up just a few times. V usage is TRBV5-1 and J usage is TRBJ2-1, with a possible D match to TRBD1 (5 bases). This CDR3 contains 14 residues. Germline V gene lookup returns CDR1 SGHRS and CDR2 YFSETQ. The V end lost 1 base, the J end lost 7 bases, and 12 bases lay between the germline ends. The CDR3 spells CASSLSQGVNEQFF. DNA for the CDR3: TGCGCCAGCAGCTTGTCCCAGGGTGTAAATGAGCAGTTCTTC.

This rearrangement joins TRBV6-2 or TRBV6-3 to TRBJ2-1, with D unresolved. The CDR3 is made up of 15 amino acids. Germline V lookup: CDR1 MNHEY, CDR2 SVGEGT. V was cut by 4 bases and J by 0 bases, with 10 bases left in between. CDR3 DNA: TGTGCCAGCAGTTCCGTCAAGAGCTCCTACAATGAGCAGTTCTTC. Amino acids: CASSSVKSSYNEQFF.

This clonotype showed up just a few times. The V gene is TRBV4-2, the J gene TRBJ2-5; D is possibly TRBD1 (5 bases). Germline V gives CDR1 LGHNA, CDR2 YNFKEQ. The CDR3 is 16 residues long. With 0 bases removed from V and 1 base from J, the gap between germline ends came to 12 bases. CDR3 protein: CASSQELRGTQETQYF. CDR3 bases: TGTGCCAGCAGCCAAGAGTTAAGGGGCACCCAAGAGACCCAGTACTTC.

This clonotype turned up a few times. This chain joins TRBV7-2 and TRBJ2-7, with no clear D. This CDR3 spans 13 amino acids. Germline V gene lookup returns CDR1 SGHTA and CDR2 FQGNSA. V was pared by 5 bases and J by 10 bases, with 18 bases between. The DNA for the CDR3 is TGTGCCAGCAGCGAACGTATGATCCCTAACCAGTACTTC. Translating it yields CASSERMIPNQYF.

This clonotype was observed a handful of times. The chain recombines TRBV6-5 with TRBJ2-7, with TRBD2 identical over 12 bases. With V trimmed by 6 bases and J by 2 bases, 8 bases remained unmatched. The CDR3 totals 16 residues. CDR1 and CDR2 from the germline V gene are MNHEY and SVGAGI. The CDR3 nucleotides read TGTGCCAGCAGCCGAGGGACTAGCGGGCCTGCCTACGAGCAGTACTTC. This gives the protein CASSRGTSGPAYEQYF.

V gene TRBV4-3 combines with J gene TRBJ2-1, with D unclear. In germline, CDR1 is LGHNA, CDR2 YSLEER. V gave up 0 bases and J gave up 8 bases, with 5 bases separating them. The CDR3 length is 12 residues. The CDR3 loop reads CASSQDWDEQFF. The CDR3 DNA sequence: TGCGCCAGCAGCCAAGACTGGGATGAGCAGTTCTTC.

The rearrangement links TRBV7-8 to TRBJ1-2, with TRBD1 as a possible D gene (6 bases). The germline gives CDR1 SGHVS, CDR2 FQNEAQ. This CDR3 is 17 amino acids long. The V gene lost 5 bases and the J gene lost 1 base, with 20 bases spanning the gap. The CDR3 here is CASSPKQGAGVNYGYTF. The CDR3, as DNA: TGTGCCAGCAGCCCGAAACAGGGTGCGGGAGTTAACTATGGCTACACCTTC.

This clonotype was seen only a few times. The chain links TRBV28 to TRBJ1-2, with D possibly matching TRBD1 (5 bases). This CDR3 spans 14 amino acids. Per germline, CDR1 MDHEN and CDR2 SYDVKM. The germline V and J ends were trimmed by 6 bases and 4 bases, with 15 bases remaining between them. The CDR3 sequence is CASSPTGPIYGYTF. For the CDR3, the DNA is TGTGCCAGCAGCCCCACAGGCCCCATCTATGGCTACACCTTC.

This clonotype was seen at least ten times. The V call is TRBV6-4, the J call TRBJ2-3; possible D gene TRBD2, 5 bases. This CDR3 is 15 amino acids long. Between the trimmed V and J ends, which lost 3 bases and 2 bases, there was a span of 12 bases. Germline CDR1 reads MRHNA; CDR2 reads SNTAGT. CDR3 residues: CASSEATGSTDTQYF. The CDR3 DNA reads as TGTGCCAGCAGTGAGGCGACGGGATCCACAGATACGCAGTATTTT.